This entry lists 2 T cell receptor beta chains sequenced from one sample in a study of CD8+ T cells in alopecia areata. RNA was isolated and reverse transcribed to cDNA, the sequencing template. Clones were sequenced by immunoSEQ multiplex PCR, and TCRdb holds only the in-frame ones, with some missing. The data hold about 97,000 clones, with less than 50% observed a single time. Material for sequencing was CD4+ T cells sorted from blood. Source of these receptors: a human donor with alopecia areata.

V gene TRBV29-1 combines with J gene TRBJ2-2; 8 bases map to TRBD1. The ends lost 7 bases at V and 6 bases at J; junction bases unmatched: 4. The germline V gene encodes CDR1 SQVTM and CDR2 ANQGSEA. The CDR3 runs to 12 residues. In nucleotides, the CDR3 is TGCAGCGGGACAGGGAGGCCCGGGGAGCTGTTTTTT. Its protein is CSGTGRPGELFF.

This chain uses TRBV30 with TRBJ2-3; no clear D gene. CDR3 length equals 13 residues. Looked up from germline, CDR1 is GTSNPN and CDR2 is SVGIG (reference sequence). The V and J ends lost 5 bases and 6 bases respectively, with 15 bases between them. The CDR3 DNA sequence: TGTGCCTGGGCGCGTAATGGCCGGGATACGCAGTATTTT. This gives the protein CAWARNGRDTQYF.